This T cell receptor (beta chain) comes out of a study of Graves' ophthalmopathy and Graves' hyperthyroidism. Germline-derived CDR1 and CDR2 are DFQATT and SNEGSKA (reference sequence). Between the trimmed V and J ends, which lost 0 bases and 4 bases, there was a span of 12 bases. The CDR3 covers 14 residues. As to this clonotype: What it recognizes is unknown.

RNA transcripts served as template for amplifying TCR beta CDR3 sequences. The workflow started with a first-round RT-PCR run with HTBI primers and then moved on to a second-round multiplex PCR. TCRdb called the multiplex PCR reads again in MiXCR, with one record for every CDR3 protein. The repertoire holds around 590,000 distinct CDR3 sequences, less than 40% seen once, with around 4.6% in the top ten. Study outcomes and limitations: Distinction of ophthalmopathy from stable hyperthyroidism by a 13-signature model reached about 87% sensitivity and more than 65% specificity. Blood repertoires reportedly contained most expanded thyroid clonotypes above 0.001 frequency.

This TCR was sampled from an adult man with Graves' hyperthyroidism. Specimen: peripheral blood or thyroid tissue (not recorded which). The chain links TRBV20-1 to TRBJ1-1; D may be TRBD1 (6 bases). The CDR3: CSARDFRGGTEAFF. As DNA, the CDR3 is TGCAGTGCTAGAGATTTCAGGGGTGGCACTGAAGCTTTCTTT.